A selection of T cell receptor beta chains follows, all from one sample in a study of T cell responses to AZD1222 COVID-19 vaccine. TCRdb's table, derived via immunoSEQ multiplex PCR, lists solely in-frame clones and lacks some. The data contain about 150,000 clones, 70% to 90% of them singletons. The source material was peripheral blood, sampled after recovery from COVID-19. These receptors were taken from an adult who had recovered from COVID-19. Both conserved end residues are part of each CDR3. The D gene is left open where the match is weak. Clone size is shown for a subset of rows, as once, few, many or a class of expanded clone.

TRBJ2-7 | . | TRBV12-3/TRBV12-4 | . | TGTGCCAGCAGTTTAGAAGGAGACGAGCAGTACTTC | CASSLEGDEQYF
TRBJ2-2 | TRBD1 | TRBV5-4 | . | TGTGCCAGCAGCCCGCGGACAGGGAACACCGGGGAGCTGTTTTTT | CASSPRTGNTGELFF
TRBJ1-3 | . | TRBV14 | once | TGTGCCAGCAGCCACTCTGGAAACACCATATATTTT | CASSHSGNTIYF
TRBJ2-1 | . | TRBV5-6 | . | TGTGCCAGCAGCTTTGCATCTCTTTCCTACAATGAGCAGTTCTTC | CASSFASLSYNEQFF
TRBJ2-2 | . | TRBV5-4 | . | TGTGCCAGCAGCTTGGGCCAGTCCACCGGGGAGCTGTTTTTT | CASSLGQSTGELFF
TRBJ2-7 | TRBD1 | TRBV28 | . | TGTGCCAGTTCCCAGCAGGGGACAGGGTACTACGAGCAGTACTTC | CASSQQGTGYYEQYF
TRBJ2-2 | . | TRBV11-3 | . | TGTGCCAGCAGCTTGAGATCCGGGGAGCTGTTTTTT | CASSLRSGELFF
TRBJ2-6 | . | TRBV4-2 | once | TGTGCCAGCAGCCAAGATTTGGCAGACTCTGGGGCCAACGTCCTGACTTTC | CASSQDLADSGANVLTF
TRBJ2-1 | TRBD2 | TRBV11-2 | . | TGTGCCAGCAGCCTGGGACTAGCGGGGGGGCCGAATGAGCAGTTCTTC | CASSLGLAGGPNEQFF
TRBJ2-2 | . | TRBV21-1 | . | TGTGCCAGCAGCAAAGAGGCGCGACAGCACCTTTTTTTAAACACCGGGGAGCTGTTTTTT | CASSKEARQHLFLNTGELFF
TRBJ1-2 | TRBD1 | TRBV6-2/TRBV6-3 | . | TGTGCCAGCAGCCATGGGGAACAGGGGGCTCGTGGCTACACCTTC | CASSHGEQGARGYTF
TRBJ2-2 | . | TRBV5-1 | . | TGCGCCAGCAGCTTGGGGGCTGCGAACACCGGGGAGCTGTTTTTT | CASSLGAANTGELFF
TRBJ1-2 | TRBD1 | TRBV15 | . | TGTGCCACCAGCGGCCTCCTACCGGGACAGGGGAACTATGGCTACACCTTC | CATSGLLPGQGNYGYTF
TRBJ2-3 | . | TRBV5-6 | . | TGTGCCAGCAGCTCCAGGGGGGTCTCAGATACGCAGTATTTT | CASSSRGVSDTQYF
TRBJ2-5 | . | TRBV6-1 | . | TGTGCCAGCAGTGAAAGGGGGGCAGAGACCCAGTACTTC | CASSERGAETQYF
TRBJ2-7 | . | TRBV11-3 | . | TGTGCCAGCAGCCCGGGTCCTAACTACGAGCAGTACTTC | CASSPGPNYEQYF
TRBJ1-2 | TRBD1 | TRBV19 | . | TGTGCCAGTAGTACCCGACAGGGGGCTAACTATGGCTACACCTTC | CASSTRQGANYGYTF
TRBJ2-1 | . | TRBV4-1 | . | TGCGCCAGCAGCCTGGGGACCGATGAGCAGTTCTTC | CASSLGTDEQFF
TRBJ1-1 | TRBD1 | TRBV7-2 | . | TGTGCCAGCAGCCCTGGGACAGTTCTATATGCTTTCTTT | CASSPGTVLYAFF
TRBJ2-7 | TRBD1 | TRBV11-1 | . | TGTGCCAGCAGCTCGGGACAGGGGGCTAGGTACGAGCAGTACTTC | CASSSGQGARYEQYF
TRBJ2-5 | TRBD1 | TRBV11-2 | . | TGTGCCAGCAGCCGTCGACAGGGTAAGGGTCAAGAGACCCAGTACTTC | CASSRRQGKGQETQYF
TRBJ1-5 | . | TRBV27 | once | TGTGCCAGCAGTTTATCGGGGGTTCTTGGTCAGCTCCAGCATTTT | CASSLSGVLGQLQHF
TRBJ2-3 | . | TRBV7-8 | . | TGTGCCAGCAGCTTACGGGGCAGGGGAAGCACAGATACGCAGTATTTT | CASSLRGRGSTDTQYF
TRBJ1-6 | . | TRBV6-1 | once | TGTGCCAGCAGTGAAAATCCTGATGATTCACCCCTCCACTTT | CASSENPDDSPLHF
TRBJ2-4 | TRBD1 | TRBV15 | . | TGTGCCACCAGCAGACCGGGACAGGGGAACATTCAGTACTTC | CATSRPGQGNIQYF
TRBJ2-6 | TRBD1 | TRBV18 | . | TGTGCCAGCTCACCCCAGTCCAGGGGGACTGGGGCCAACGTCCTGACTTTC | CASSPQSRGTGANVLTF
TRBJ2-7 | . | TRBV2 | few | TGTGCCAGTAAAGGACGGCGTGCATCCGAGCAGTACTTC | CASKGRRASEQYF
TRBJ1-5 | TRBD1 | TRBV7-8 | . | TGTGCCAGCAGCTTAGTCGACAGGGGGCTTTATAGCAATCAGCCCCAGCATTTT | CASSLVDRGLYSNQPQHF
TRBJ1-2 | . | TRBV5-4 | . | TGTGCCAGCAGCTTGGCCTTCAGGGAAGGCTACACCTTC | CASSLAFREGYTF
TRBJ1-2 | TRBD1 | TRBV10-3 | once | TGTGCCATCAGAATCGACAGGGAAGGGGGTATCTACACCTTC | CAIRIDREGGIYTF
TRBJ1-2 | . | TRBV18 | . | TGTGCCAGCTCACCCCCCATTTTGGGGGCTAATAACTATGGCTACACCTTC | CASSPPILGANNYGYTF
TRBJ2-3 | TRBD2 | TRBV3-1/TRBV3-2 | once | TGTGCCAGCAGCCAAGGTTCGCTAGCGGGGAGCACAGATACGCAGTATTTT | CASSQGSLAGSTDTQYF
TRBJ1-2 | . | TRBV7-8 | . | TGTGCCAGCAGCCGCCTGGGGGAAGGGAACTATGGCTACACCTTC | CASSRLGEGNYGYTF
TRBJ1-1 | TRBD1 | TRBV7-2 | . | TGTGCCAGCAGCAGGGGCCGGGACAGGGAGGCAGGAGCTTTCTTT | CASSRGRDREAGAFF
TRBJ2-1 | . | TRBV7-9 | . | TGTGCCAGCAGCTTAGAACCGGACTACAATGAGCAGTTCTTC | CASSLEPDYNEQFF